This TCR beta chain was sequenced during a study of blood T cell repertoires in COVID-19. TCRdb's copy holds only in-frame clones and misses some; the assay was immunoSEQ multiplex PCR. The sample has 150,000 to 200,000 clones, 90% to 95% seen once. The origin of this receptor is a woman aged 45-60 years with acute or convalescent COVID-19. The specimen was peripheral blood.

The CDR3 sequence: CASKSGVGGYTF. Here the CDR3 DNA reads TGTGCCAGCAAGTCAGGGGTCGGGGGCTACACCTTC. The chain recombines TRBV28 with TRBJ1-2; TRBD1 might be the D (6 bases). The CDR3 spans 12 residues. The V end lost 7 bases, the J end lost 8 bases, and 14 bases lay between the germline ends. Per the germline V gene, CDR1 is MDHEN and CDR2 is SYDVKM.